This T cell receptor (beta chain) was sequenced in a study of cytomegalovirus exposure and HLA in healthy donors. Study summary: Early released data had approximately 86 million unique TCRs, all coming from HLA-typed donors.

Donors were nominally healthy when sampled, though unrecorded immune exposures were likely. The V gene's germline CDR1 is DFQATT and CDR2 SNEGSKA (reference sequence). V was pared by 0 bases and J by 8 bases, with 7 bases between. This CDR3 contains 11 residues. PCR involved 60 Vbeta and 13 Jbeta primers. The protocol was immunoSEQ multiplex PCR, while the TCRdb copy is restricted to in-frame clones and leaves out a portion. This table has about 120,000 clones, over 6.5% appearing once. This rearrangement joins TRBV20-1 to TRBJ1-2; D not resolved. Sequencing input: PBMCs. The TCR originated in a woman aged 40 to 49 in good health and CMV-seropositive. For the CDR3, the DNA is TGCAGTGCTAGAGATGTTCCGGGCTACACCTTC. This codes for CSARDVPGYTF.